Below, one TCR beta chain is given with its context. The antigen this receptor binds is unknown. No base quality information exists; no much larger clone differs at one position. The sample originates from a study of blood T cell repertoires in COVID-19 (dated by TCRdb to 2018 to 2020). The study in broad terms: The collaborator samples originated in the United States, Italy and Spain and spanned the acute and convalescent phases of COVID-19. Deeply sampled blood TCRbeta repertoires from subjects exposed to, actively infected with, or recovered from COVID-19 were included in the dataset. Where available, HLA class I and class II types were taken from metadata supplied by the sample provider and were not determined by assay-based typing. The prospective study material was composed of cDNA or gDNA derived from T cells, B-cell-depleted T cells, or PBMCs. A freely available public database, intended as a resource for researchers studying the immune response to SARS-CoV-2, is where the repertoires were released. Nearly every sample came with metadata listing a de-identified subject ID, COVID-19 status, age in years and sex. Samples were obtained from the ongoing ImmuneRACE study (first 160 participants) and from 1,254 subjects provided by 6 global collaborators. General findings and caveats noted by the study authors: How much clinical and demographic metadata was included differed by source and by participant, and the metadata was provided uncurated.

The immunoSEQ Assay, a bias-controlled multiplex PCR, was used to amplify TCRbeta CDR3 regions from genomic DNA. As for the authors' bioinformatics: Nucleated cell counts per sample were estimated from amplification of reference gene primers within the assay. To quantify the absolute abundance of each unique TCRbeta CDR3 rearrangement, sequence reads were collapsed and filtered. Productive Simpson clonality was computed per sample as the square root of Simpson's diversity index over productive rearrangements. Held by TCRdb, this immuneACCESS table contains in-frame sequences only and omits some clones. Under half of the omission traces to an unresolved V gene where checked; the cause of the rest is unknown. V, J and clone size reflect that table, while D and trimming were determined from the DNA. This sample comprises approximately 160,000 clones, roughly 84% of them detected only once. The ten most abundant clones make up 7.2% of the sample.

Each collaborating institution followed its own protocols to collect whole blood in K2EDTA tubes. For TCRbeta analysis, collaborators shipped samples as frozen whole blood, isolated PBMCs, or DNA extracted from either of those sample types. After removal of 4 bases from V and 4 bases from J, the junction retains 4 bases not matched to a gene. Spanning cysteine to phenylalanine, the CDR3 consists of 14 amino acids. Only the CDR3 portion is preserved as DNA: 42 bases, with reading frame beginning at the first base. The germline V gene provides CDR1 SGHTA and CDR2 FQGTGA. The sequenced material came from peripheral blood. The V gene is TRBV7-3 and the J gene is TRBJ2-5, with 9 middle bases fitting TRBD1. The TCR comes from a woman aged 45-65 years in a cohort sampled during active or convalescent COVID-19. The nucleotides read TGTGCCAGCAGCTCGGGACAGGGTTCAGAGACCCAGTACTTC. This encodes CASSSGQGSETQYF.